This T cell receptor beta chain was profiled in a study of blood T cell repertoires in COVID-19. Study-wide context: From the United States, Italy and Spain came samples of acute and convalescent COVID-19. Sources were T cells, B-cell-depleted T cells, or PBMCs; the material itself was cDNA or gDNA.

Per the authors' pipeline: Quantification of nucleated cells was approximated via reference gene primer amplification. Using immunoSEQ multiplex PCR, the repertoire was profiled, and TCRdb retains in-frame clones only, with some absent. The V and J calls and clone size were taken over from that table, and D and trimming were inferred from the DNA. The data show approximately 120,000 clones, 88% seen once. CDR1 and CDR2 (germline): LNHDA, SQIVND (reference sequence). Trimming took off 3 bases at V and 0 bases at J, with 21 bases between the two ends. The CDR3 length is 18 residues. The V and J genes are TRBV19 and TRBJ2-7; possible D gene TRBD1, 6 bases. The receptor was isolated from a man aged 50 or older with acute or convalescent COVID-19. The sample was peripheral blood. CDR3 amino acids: CASSIGLGATESSYEQYF. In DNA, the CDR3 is TGTGCCAGTAGTATTGGCCTGGGGGCAACGGAGAGCTCCTACGAGCAGTACTTC.